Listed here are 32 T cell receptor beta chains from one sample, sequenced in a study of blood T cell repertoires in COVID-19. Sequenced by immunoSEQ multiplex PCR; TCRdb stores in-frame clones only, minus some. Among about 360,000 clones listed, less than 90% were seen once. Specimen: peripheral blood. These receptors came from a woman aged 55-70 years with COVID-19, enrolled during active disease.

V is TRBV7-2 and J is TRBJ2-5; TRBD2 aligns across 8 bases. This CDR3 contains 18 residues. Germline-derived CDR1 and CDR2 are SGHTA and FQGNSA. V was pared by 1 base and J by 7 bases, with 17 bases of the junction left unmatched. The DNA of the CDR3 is TGTGCCAGCAGCTTAGGGGTTAGCGGGGTCCCTCTGGGGCGGACCCAGTACTTC. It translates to CASSLGVSGVPLGRTQYF.

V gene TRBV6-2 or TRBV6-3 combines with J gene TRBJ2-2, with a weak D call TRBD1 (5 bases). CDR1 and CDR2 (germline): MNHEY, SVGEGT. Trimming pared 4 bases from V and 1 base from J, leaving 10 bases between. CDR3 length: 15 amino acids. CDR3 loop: CASSWGLLNTGELFF. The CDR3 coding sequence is TGTGCCAGCAGTTGGGGCCTACTGAACACCGGGGAGCTGTTTTTT.

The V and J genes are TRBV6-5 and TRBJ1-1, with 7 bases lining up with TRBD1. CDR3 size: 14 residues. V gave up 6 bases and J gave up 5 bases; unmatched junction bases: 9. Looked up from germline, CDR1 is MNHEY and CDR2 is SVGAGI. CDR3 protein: CASSLRHRGTEAFF. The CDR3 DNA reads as TGTGCCAGCAGCCTGAGACACAGGGGAACTGAAGCTTTCTTT.

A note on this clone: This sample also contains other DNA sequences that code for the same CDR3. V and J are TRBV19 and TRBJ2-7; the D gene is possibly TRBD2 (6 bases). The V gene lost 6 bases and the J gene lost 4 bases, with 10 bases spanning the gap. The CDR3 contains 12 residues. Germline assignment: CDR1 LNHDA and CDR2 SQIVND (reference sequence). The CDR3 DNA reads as TGTGCCAGTAGCATCGGGGGATACGAGCAGTACTTC. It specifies CASSIGGYEQYF.

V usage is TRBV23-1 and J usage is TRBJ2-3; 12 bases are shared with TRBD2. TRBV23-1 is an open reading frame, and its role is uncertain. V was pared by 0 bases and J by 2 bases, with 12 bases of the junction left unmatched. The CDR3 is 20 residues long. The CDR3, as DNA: TGCGCCAGCAGTCAATCGACTAGCGGGGGCCACCCTCTCAACACAGATACGCAGTATTTT. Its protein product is CASSQSTSGGHPLNTDTQYF.

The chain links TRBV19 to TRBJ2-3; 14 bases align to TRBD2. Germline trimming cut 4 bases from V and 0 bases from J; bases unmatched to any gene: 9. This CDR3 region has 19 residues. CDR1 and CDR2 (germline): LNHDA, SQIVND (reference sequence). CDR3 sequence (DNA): TGTGCCAGTAGTACAGGGACTAGCGGGGGCCTCACCAGCACAGATACGCAGTATTTT. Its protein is CASSTGTSGGLTSTDTQYF.

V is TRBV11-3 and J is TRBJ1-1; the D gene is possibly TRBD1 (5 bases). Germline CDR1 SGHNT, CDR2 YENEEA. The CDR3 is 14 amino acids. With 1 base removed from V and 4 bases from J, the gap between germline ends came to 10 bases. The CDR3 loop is CASSLGPGRTEAFF. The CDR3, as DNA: TGTGCCAGCAGCTTAGGACCAGGGCGCACTGAAGCTTTCTTT.

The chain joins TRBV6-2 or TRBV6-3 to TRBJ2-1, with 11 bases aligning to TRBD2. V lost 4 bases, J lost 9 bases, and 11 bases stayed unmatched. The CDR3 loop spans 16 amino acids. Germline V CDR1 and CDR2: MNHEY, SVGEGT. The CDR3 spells CASSWGTSGGRSEQFF. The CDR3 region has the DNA TGTGCCAGCAGTTGGGGTACTAGCGGGGGCCGCAGTGAGCAGTTCTTC.

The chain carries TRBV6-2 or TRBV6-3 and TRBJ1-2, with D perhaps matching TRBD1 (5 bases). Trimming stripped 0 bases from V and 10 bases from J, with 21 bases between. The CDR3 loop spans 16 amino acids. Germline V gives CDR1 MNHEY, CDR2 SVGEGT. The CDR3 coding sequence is TGTGCCAGCAGTTACTCGACCGCTCTGGCAGGGTTGGCCTACACCTTC. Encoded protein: CASSYSTALAGLAYTF.

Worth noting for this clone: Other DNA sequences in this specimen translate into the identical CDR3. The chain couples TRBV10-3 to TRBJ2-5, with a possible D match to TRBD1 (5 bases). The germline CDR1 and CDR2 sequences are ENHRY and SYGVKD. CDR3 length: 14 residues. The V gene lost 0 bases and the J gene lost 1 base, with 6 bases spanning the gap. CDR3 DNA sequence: TGTGCCATCAGTGAGTCCCAGGGCCAAGAGACCCAGTACTTC. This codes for CAISESQGQETQYF.

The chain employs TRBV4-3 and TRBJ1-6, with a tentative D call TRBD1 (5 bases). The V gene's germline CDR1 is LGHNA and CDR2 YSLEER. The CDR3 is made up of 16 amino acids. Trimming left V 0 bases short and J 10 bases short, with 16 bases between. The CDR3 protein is CASSQDGANGGSPLHF. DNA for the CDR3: TGCGCCAGCAGCCAAGATGGGGCGAACGGAGGGTCACCCCTCCACTTT.

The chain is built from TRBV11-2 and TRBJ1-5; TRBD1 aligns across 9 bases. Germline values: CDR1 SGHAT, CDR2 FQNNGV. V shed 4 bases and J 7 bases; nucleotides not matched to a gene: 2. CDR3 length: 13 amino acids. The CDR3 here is CASSYDRGQPQHF. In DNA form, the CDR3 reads TGTGCCAGCAGCTACGACAGGGGGCAGCCCCAGCATTTT.

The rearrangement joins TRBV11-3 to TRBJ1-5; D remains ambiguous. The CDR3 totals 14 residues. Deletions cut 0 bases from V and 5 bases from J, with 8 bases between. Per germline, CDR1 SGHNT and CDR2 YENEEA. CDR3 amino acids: CASSLDGRDQPQHF. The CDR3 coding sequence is TGTGCCAGCAGCTTAGATGGTAGAGATCAGCCCCAGCATTTT.

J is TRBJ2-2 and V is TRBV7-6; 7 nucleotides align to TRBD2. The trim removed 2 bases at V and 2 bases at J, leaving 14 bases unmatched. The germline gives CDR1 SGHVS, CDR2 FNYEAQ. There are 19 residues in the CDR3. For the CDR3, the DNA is TGTGCCAGCAGCTTAACCCTACTTGGGAGGGGTAGAAACACCGGGGAGCTGTTTTTT. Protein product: CASSLTLLGRGRNTGELFF.

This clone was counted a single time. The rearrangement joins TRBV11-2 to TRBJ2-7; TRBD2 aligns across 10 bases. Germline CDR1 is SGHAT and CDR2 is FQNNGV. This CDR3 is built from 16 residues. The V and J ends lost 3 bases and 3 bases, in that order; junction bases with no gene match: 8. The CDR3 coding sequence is TGTGCCAGCAGCTTTAATCTAGCGGGGGCCTACTACGAGCAGTACTTC. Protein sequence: CASSFNLAGAYYEQYF.

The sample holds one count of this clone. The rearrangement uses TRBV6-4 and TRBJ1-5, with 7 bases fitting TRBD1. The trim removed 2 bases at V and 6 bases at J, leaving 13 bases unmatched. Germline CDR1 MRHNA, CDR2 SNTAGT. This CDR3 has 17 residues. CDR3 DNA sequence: TGTGCCAGCAGTGACCCAAGCACAGACAGGGCCTGTCAGCCCCAGCATTTT. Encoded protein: CASSDPSTDRACQPQHF.

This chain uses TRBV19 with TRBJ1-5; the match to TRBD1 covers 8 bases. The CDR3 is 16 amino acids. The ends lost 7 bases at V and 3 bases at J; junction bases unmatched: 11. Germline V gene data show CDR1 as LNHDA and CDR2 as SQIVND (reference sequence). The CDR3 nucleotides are TGTGCCAGTATCGATACCCGCAGGGGGCTCAATCAGCCCCAGCATTTT. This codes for CASIDTRRGLNQPQHF.

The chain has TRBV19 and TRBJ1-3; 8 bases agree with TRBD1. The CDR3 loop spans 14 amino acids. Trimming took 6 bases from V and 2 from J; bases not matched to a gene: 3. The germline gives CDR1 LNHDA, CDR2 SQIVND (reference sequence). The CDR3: CASRTGGTGNTIYF. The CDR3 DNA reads TGTGCCAGTAGAACAGGGGGTACTGGAAACACCATATATTTT.

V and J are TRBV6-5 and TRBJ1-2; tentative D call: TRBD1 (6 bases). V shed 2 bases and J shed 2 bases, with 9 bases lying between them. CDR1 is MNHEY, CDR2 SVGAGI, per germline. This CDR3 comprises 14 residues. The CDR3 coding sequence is TGTGCCAGCAGTTACGGGACATCCAACTATGGCTACACCTTC. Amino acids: CASSYGTSNYGYTF.

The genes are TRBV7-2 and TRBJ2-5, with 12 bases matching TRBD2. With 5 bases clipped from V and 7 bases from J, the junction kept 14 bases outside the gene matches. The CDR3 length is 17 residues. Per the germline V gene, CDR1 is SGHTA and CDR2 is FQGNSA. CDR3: CASSPDPLAGGLGTQYF. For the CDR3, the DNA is TGTGCCAGCAGCCCAGATCCTCTAGCGGGGGGGCTTGGGACCCAGTACTTC.

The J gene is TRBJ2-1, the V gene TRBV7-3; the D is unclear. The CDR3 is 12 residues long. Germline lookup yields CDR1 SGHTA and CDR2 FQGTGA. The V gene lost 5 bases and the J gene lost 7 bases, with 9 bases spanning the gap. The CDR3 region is CASSRDSNEQFF. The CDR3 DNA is TGTGCCAGCAGCAGAGACTCGAATGAGCAGTTCTTC.

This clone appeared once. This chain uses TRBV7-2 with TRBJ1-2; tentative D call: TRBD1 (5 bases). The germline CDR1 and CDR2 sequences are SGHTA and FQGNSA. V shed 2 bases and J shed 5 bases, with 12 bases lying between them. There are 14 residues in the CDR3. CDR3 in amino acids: CASSLLGGMYGYTF. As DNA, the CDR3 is TGTGCCAGCAGCTTATTGGGGGGGATGTATGGCTACACCTTC.

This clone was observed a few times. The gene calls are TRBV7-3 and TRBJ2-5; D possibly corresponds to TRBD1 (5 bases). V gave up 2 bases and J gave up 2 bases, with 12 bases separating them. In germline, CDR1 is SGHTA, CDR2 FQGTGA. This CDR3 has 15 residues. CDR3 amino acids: CASSLWAGRQETQYF. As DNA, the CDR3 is TGTGCCAGCAGCTTATGGGCAGGGCGGCAAGAGACCCAGTACTTC.

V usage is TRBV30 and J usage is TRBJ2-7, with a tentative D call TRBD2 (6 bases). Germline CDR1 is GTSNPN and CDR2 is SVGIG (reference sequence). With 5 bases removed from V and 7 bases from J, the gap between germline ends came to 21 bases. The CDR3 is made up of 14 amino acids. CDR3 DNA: TGTGCCTGGGATAAGGGGTGGGGAGGTAGGGAGCAGTACTTC. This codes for CAWDKGWGGREQYF.

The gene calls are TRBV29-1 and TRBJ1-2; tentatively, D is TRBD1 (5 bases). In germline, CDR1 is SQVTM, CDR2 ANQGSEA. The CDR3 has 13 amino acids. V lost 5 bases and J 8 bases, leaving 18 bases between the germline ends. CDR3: CSVRDSFKRGYTF. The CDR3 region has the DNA TGCAGCGTTCGGGACTCTTTTAAGAGGGGCTACACCTTC.

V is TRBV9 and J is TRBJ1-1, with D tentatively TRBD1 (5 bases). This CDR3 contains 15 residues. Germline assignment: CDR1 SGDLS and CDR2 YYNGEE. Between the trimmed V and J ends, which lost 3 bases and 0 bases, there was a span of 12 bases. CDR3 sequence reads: CASSGGGLLNTEAFF. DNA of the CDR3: TGTGCCAGCAGCGGCGGGGGACTTTTGAACACTGAAGCTTTCTTT. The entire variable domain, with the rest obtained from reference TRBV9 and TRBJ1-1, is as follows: DSGVTQTPKHLITATGQRVTLRCSPRSGDLSVYWYQQSLDQGLQFLIQYYNGEERAKGNILERFSAQQFPDLHSELNLSSLELGDSALYFCASSGGGLLNTEAFFGQGTRLTVV.

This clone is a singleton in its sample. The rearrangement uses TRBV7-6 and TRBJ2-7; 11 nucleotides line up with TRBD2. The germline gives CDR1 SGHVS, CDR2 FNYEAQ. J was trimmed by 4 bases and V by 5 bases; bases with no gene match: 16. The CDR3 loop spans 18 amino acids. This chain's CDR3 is CASSQYGLGLAVGYEQYF. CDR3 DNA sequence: TGTGCCAGCAGCCAATATGGACTGGGACTAGCGGTCGGATACGAGCAGTACTTC.

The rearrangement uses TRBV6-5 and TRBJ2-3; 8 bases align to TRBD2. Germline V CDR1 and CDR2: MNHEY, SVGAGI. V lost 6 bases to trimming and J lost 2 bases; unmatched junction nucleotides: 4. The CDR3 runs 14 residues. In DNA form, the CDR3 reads TGTGCCAGCAGACCCGGGGGGGCCACAGATACGCAGTATTTT. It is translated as CASRPGGATDTQYF.

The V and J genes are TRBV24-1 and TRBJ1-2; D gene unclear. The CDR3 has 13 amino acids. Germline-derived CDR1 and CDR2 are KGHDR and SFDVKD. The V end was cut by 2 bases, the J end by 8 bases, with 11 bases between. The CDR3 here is CATSDSLLGGYTF. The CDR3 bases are TGTGCCACCAGTGATTCCCTCTTGGGCGGCTACACCTTC.

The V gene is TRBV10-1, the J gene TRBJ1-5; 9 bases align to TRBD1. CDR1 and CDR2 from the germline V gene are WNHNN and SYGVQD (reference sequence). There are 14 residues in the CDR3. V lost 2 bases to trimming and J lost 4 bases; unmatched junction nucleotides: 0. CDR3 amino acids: CASSEGTGNQPQHF. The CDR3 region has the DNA TGCGCCAGCAGTGAGGGGACAGGGAATCAGCCCCAGCATTTT.

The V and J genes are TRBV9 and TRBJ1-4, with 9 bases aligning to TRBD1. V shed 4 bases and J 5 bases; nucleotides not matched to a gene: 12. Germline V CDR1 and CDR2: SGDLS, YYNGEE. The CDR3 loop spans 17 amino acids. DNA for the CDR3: TGTGCCAGCAGCCCGGACAGGGGAGGGGTCAAGAATGAAAAACTGTTTTTT. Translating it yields CASSPDRGGVKNEKLFF.

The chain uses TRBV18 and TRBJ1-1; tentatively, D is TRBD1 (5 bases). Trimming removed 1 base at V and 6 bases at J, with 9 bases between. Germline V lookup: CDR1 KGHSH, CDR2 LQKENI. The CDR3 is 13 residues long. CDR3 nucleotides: TGTGCCAGCTCACCACAGGGGCGCGCTGAAGCTTTCTTT. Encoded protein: CASSPQGRAEAFF.